The T cell receptor (beta chain) under discussion was sequenced for a study of blood T cell repertoires in COVID-19. Overall study context: The samples span acute and convalescent COVID-19 from the United States, Italy and Spain. Sources were T cells, B-cell-depleted T cells, or PBMCs; the material itself was cDNA or gDNA.

How the authors handled the data: Scientists estimated how many nucleated cells there were by amplifying reference gene primers. Sequencing used immunoSEQ multiplex PCR; TCRdb keeps in-frame clones, though not all of them. D and trimming were read from the DNA, whereas the V and J calls and clone size are those reported in that table. In the table there are a few hundred thousand clones, about 70% of which are singletons. Material: peripheral blood. The origin of this receptor is a woman older than 75 with acute or convalescent COVID-19.

The CDR3 loop is CAISLDSLYGYTF. The CDR3 DNA reads as TGTGCCATCAGTTTGGACAGCCTCTATGGCTACACCTTC. The V call is TRBV10-3, the J call TRBJ1-2; maybe TRBD1 (6 bases). Trimming removed 5 bases at V and 4 bases at J, with 11 bases between. This CDR3 spans 13 amino acids. Germline V gene data show CDR1 as ENHRY and CDR2 as SYGVKD.